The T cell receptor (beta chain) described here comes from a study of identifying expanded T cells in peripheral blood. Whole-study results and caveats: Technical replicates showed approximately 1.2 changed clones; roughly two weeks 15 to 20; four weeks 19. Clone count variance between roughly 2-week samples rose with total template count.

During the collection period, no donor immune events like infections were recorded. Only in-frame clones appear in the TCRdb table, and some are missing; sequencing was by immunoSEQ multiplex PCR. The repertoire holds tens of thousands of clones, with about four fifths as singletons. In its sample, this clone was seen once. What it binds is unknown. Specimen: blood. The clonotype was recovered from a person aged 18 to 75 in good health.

CDR3 nucleotides: TGTGCCAGCAGCTTAGGGCCAGGGGATGCCAAAAACATTCAGTACTTC. Protein: CASSLGPGDAKNIQYF. V usage is TRBV11-2 and J usage is TRBJ2-4, with D possibly matching TRBD1 (6 bases). Germline V gene sequence: CDR1 SGHAT, CDR2 FQNNGV. This CDR3 is 16 amino acids long. Trimming took 1 base from V and 1 from J, leaving 11 bases between them.